Presented here are 10 T cell receptor beta chains from one specimen sequenced in a study of blood T cell repertoires in COVID-19. The protocol was immunoSEQ multiplex PCR, while the TCRdb copy is restricted to in-frame clones and leaves out a portion. The sample has about 220,000 clones, about 88% seen once. Sequencing was carried out using PBMCs or T cells enriched from blood (not recorded which). Every receptor here comes from a woman aged 25 to 39 who had recovered from COVID-19.

This chain joins TRBV19 and TRBJ1-4, with 7 bases aligning to TRBD1. Germline assignment: CDR1 LNHDA and CDR2 SQIVND (reference sequence). The CDR3 contains 14 residues. Losses at the gene ends were 3 bases for V and 7 bases for J; bases not matched to a gene: 5. The CDR3 is CASSIDRVSEKLFF. The CDR3, as DNA: TGTGCCAGTAGTATCGACAGGGTTTCTGAAAAACTGTTTTTT.

Written as DNA, the CDR3 is TGTGCCAGCAGTATGGACAGGGGGCCCTACGAGCAGTACTTC. This gives the protein CASSMDRGPYEQYF. V is TRBV6-5 and J is TRBJ2-7, with 11 bases lining up with TRBD1. The V segment lost 5 bases and the J segment 2 bases; nucleotides outside the gene matches: 2. Germline V CDR1 and CDR2: MNHEY, SVGAGI. The CDR3 totals 14 residues.

This clone was seen a handful of times. This chain connects TRBV27 to TRBJ1-5; D unresolved. V was clipped by 5 bases and J by 3 bases, with 8 bases between them. This CDR3 is built from 13 residues. Germline V gene data show CDR1 as MNHEY and CDR2 as SMNVEV (reference sequence). CDR3 loop: CASSGHTNQPQHF. CDR3 nucleotide sequence: TGTGCCAGCAGTGGGCACACCAATCAGCCCCAGCATTTT.

The J gene is TRBJ1-1, the V gene TRBV7-8; tentative D call: TRBD1 (5 bases). The CDR3 loop spans 16 amino acids. Germline values: CDR1 SGHVS, CDR2 FQNEAQ. Trimming left V 5 bases short and J 7 bases short, with 23 bases between. The CDR3 DNA is TGTGCCAGCAGCCCTGTCGTCGGGGGACGGGATGGTGAAGCTTTCTTT. It is translated as CASSPVVGGRDGEAFF.

The chain links TRBV7-2 to TRBJ1-5; 9 bases are a match to TRBD1. Germline CDR1 reads SGHTA; CDR2 reads FQGNSA. V dropped 1 base and J dropped 5; count of bases not matched to a gene: 3. The CDR3 runs to 15 residues. The CDR3 here is CASSLGTGVDQPQHF. In nucleotides, the CDR3 is TGTGCCAGCAGCTTAGGGACAGGGGTGGATCAGCCCCAGCATTTT. Full variable domain (missing parts from reference TRBV7-2 and TRBJ1-5): GAGVSQSPSNKVTEKGKDVELRCDPISGHTALYWYRQSLGQGLEFLIYFQGNSAPDKSGLPSDRFSAERTGGSVSTLTIQRTQQEDSAVYLCASSLGTGVDQPQHFGDGTRLSIL.

The genes are TRBV19 and TRBJ2-1, with D possibly being TRBD2 (5 bases). V lost 1 base and J 0 bases, leaving 10 bases between the germline ends. The CDR3 consists of 16 residues. Germline CDR1 and CDR2: LNHDA and SQIVND (reference sequence). CDR3 protein: CASSIAPSHSYNEQFF. CDR3 sequence (DNA): TGTGCCAGTAGTATAGCCCCTAGCCACTCCTACAATGAGCAGTTCTTC.

The chain is built from TRBV3-1 (or the pseudogene TRBV3-2) and TRBJ1-3; TRBD1 might be the D (6 bases). The germline V gene has CDR1 LGHDT and CDR2 YNNKEL (reference sequence). CDR3 length: 14 residues. V lost 4 bases to trimming and J lost 2 bases, with 9 bases between them. CDR3 DNA: TGTGCCAGCAGCCGAGACAGGACTGGAAACACCATATATTTT. Amino acid sequence: CASSRDRTGNTIYF.

This chain connects TRBV15 to TRBJ2-7; TRBD2 agrees at 11 bases. Germline V gene lookup returns CDR1 LNHNV and CDR2 YYDKDF (reference sequence). The J segment lost 6 bases and the V segment lost 4 bases, leaving 8 bases of the junction unmatched. The CDR3 is made up of 15 amino acids. The CDR3 sequence is CATSTILAGDGEQYF. The CDR3 nucleotides read TGTGCCACCAGCACAATACTAGCGGGGGACGGCGAGCAGTACTTC.

The V call is TRBV9, the J call TRBJ2-5, with D tentatively TRBD1 (7 bases). The V gene lost 4 bases and the J gene lost 5 bases, with 18 bases spanning the gap. Germline loops: CDR1 SGDLS, CDR2 YYNGEE. This CDR3 is built from 15 residues. The CDR3 nucleotides read TGTGCCAGCAGCATAGGGGGCCCCCGGGGGGAGACCCAGTACTTC. It specifies CASSIGGPRGETQYF.

V gene TRBV5-4 combines with J gene TRBJ2-1; 14 bases match TRBD2. J was trimmed by 9 bases and V by 1 base; bases with no gene match: 9. CDR3 length equals 17 residues. Per the germline V gene, CDR1 is SGHNT and CDR2 is YYREEE (reference sequence). The DNA of the CDR3 is TGTGCCAGCAGCTTGAATCTAGGGACTAGCGGGGGCGGTGAGCAGTTCTTC. Protein product: CASSLNLGTSGGGEQFF.